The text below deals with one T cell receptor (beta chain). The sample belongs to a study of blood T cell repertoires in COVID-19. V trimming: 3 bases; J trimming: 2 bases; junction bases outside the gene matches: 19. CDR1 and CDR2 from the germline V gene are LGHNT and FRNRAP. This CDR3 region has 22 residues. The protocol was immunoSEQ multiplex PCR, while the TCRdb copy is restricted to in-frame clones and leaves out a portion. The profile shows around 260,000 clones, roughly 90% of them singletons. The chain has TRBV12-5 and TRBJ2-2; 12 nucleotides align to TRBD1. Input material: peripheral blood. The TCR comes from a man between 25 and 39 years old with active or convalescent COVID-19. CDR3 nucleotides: TGTGCTAGTGGTTTCTGGAATCTCCGGGACAGGGGGCTTCGGTTTAACACCGGGGAGCTGTTTTTT. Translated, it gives CASGFWNLRDRGLRFNTGELFF.